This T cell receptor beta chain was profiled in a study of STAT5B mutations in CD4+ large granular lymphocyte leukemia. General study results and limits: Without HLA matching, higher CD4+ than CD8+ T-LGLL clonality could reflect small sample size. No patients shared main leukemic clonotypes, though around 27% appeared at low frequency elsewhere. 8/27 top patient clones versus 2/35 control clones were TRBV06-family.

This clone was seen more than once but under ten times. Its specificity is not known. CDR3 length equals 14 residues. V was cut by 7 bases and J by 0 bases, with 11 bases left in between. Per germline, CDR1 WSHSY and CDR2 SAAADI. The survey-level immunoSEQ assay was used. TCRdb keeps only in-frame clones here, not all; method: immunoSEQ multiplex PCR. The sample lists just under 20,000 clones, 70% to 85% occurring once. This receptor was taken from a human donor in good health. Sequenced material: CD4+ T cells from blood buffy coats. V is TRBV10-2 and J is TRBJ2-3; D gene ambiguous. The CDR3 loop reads CASNQRASTDTQYF. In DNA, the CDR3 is TGCGCCAGCAATCAGCGCGCTAGCACAGATACGCAGTATTTT.